Below, 4 T cell receptor beta chains from the same sample are listed, as sequenced in a study of early T cells in non-severe SARS-CoV-2 infection. TCRdb passed the 5' RACE reads through MiXCR, listing each CDR3 protein once. In the table there are some 54,000 distinct CDR3 sequences, roughly 10% of which are singletons. Sequencing was done on a sample of whole blood. These receptors all come from an adult who was a healthcare worker with PCR-confirmed SARS-CoV-2 infection or an uninfected control (not recorded which).

The table lists this clonotype with many counts. The chain links TRBV6-6 to TRBJ2-7; TRBD1 is a possible D gene (6 bases). Trimming left V 9 bases short and J 4 bases short, with 19 bases between. CDR3 length: 14 residues. Germline V gene sequence: CDR1 MNHNY, CDR2 SVGAGI (reference sequence). CDR3 protein: CASTTGTPFYEQYF. The CDR3 nucleotides read TGTGCCAGTACTACCGGGACACCCTTTTACGAGCAGTACTTC.

The table lists this clonotype with many counts. The chain joins TRBV7-3 to TRBJ2-1; TRBD2 matches 8 bases. Germline assignment: CDR1 SGHTA and CDR2 FQGTGA. This CDR3 has 15 amino acids. The trim removed 3 bases at V and 4 bases at J, leaving 5 bases unmatched. The DNA for the CDR3 is TGTGCCAGCAGCTTCACGGGAGGGCCGTACAATGAGCAGTTCTTC. It codes for CASSFTGGPYNEQFF.

A note on this clonotype: Given the absence of the conserved phenylalanine or tryptophan at the CDR3 end, a read error is likely. The rearrangement joins TRBV14 to TRBJ2-3, with 8 bases fitting TRBD1. The length of the CDR3 is 14 residues. The germline V gene encodes CDR1 SGHDN and CDR2 FVKESK. V shed 4 bases, J shed 2 bases, and the junction held 2 bases outside the gene matches. CDR3 protein: CASSRTGTTDTQYI. The DNA of the CDR3 is TGTGCCAGCAGCCGGACAGGGACCACAGATACGCAGTATATT.

This clonotype has ten or more counts. The rearrangement uses TRBV20-1 and TRBJ2-3; the match to TRBD2 covers 11 bases. Germline values: CDR1 DFQATT, CDR2 SNEGSKA (reference sequence). The CDR3 consists of 18 residues. V shed 0 bases and J 4 bases; nucleotides not matched to a gene: 12. CDR3 in DNA: TGCAGTGCTAGAGATTTTAGCGGGAGGGCCCCTGGGTCAGATACGCAGTATTTT. As protein: CSARDFSGRAPGSDTQYF.